The 2 T cell receptor beta chains below all came from one sample that was sequenced in a study of shared clonotypes between healthy human individuals. Naive CD8 cells lacked CD45RO and underwent positive selection for CCR7, leaving out terminally differentiated effector memory CD45RA+ cells. Profiling relied on immunoSEQ multiplex PCR, and the TCRdb table lists in-frame clones only, not all of them. This sample has around 700,000 clones, with roughly 94% found just once. Sequences were obtained from naive CD8+ T cells sorted from blood. The receptors shown here come from a man younger than 40 in good health.

V usage is TRBV10-3 and J usage is TRBJ2-3, with D possibly being TRBD2 (5 bases). Germline V lookup: CDR1 ENHRY, CDR2 SYGVKD. The CDR3 contains 14 residues. V was pared by 3 bases and J by 5 bases, with 12 bases between. The CDR3 reads CAISDGGSKDTQYF. DNA for the CDR3: TGTGCCATCAGTGATGGTGGGAGTAAAGATACGCAGTATTTT.

The chain combines TRBV19 with TRBJ1-2, with a possible D match to TRBD1 (6 bases). This CDR3 has 21 residues. V lost 7 bases and J lost 6, with 39 bases in between. Germline V gene data show CDR1 as LNHDA and CDR2 as SQIVND (reference sequence). CDR3 sequence: CASISPVRFLGGTTGTDGYTF. The CDR3, as DNA: TGTGCCAGTATTTCTCCCGTACGTTTTCTCGGAGGAACAACAGGGACGGATGGCTACACCTTC.